The T cell receptor beta chain under discussion was sequenced for a study of control samples from healthy donors and cancer patients. Using immunoSEQ multiplex PCR, the repertoire was profiled, and TCRdb retains in-frame clones only, with some absent. The repertoire has 120,000 or so clones, more than 85% of them found once; the top ten carry about 1.8%. Input material: blood. This sequence originates from a man younger than 30 in good health.

This CDR3 reads CASRSGNTIYF. Here the CDR3 DNA reads TGTGCCAGCCGGTCTGGAAACACCATATATTTT. V is TRBV9 and J is TRBJ1-3, with D uncertain. Trimming stripped 7 bases from V and 1 base from J, with 3 bases between. The CDR3 runs 11 residues. CDR1 SGDLS and CDR2 YYNGEE come from the germline V gene.